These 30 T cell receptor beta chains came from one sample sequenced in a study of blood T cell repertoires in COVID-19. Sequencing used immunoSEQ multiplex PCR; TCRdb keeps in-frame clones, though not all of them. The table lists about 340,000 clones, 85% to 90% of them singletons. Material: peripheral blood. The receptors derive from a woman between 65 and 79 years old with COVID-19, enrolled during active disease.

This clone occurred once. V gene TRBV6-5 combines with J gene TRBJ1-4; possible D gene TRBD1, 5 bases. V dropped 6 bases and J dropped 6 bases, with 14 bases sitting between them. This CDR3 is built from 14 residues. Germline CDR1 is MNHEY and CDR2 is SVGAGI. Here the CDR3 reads CASSVGLFDEKLFF. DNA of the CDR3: TGTGCCAGCAGCGTGGGGCTTTTTGATGAAAAACTGTTTTTT.

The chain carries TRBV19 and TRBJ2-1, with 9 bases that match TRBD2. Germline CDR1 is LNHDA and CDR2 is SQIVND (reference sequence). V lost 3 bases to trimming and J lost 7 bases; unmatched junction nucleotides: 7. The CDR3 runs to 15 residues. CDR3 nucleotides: TGTGCCAGTAGTATTGGCGGGGGGGGTTTTAATGAGCAGTTCTTC. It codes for CASSIGGGGFNEQFF.

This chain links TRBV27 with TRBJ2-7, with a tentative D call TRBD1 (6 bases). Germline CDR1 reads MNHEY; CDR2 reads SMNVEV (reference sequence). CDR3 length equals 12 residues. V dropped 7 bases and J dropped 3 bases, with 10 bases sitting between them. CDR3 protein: CASTSQGYEQYF. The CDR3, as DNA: TGTGCCAGCACCTCACAGGGCTACGAGCAGTACTTC.

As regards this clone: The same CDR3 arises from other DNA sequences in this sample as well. CDR3 protein: CASSVQGTGELFF. CDR3 sequence (DNA): TGTGCCAGCAGCGTCCAGGGAACCGGGGAGCTGTTTTTT. The chain is built from TRBV9 and TRBJ2-2; possibly TRBD1 for D (5 bases). Germline V gene lookup returns CDR1 SGDLS and CDR2 YYNGEE. V dropped 2 bases and J dropped 5 bases, with 7 bases sitting between them. The CDR3 loop spans 13 amino acids.

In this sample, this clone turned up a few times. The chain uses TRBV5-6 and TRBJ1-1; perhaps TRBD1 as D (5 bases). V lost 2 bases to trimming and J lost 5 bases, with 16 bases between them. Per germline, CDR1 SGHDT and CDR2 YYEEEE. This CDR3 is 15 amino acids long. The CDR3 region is CASSFGTGAGTEAFF. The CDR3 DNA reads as TGTGCCAGCAGCTTCGGCACAGGTGCCGGGACTGAAGCTTTCTTT.

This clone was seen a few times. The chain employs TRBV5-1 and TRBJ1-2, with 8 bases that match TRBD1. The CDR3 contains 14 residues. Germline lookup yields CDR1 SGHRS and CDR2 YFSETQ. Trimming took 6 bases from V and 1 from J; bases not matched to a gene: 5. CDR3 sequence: CASKQTGVNYGYTF. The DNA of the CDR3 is TGCGCCAGCAAACAGACAGGGGTTAACTATGGCTACACCTTC.

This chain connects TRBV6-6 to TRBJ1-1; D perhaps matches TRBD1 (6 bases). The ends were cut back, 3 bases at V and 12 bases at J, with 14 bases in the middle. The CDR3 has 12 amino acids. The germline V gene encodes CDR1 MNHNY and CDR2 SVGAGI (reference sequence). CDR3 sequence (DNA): TGTGCCAGCAGTTATTCTGACCAGGGGTCTTTCTTT. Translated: CASSYSDQGSFF.

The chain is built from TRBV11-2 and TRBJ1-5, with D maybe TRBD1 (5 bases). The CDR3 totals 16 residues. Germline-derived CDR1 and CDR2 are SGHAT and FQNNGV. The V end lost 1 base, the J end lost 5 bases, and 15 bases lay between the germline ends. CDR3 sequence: CASSLVPRDGDQPQHF. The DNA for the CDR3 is TGTGCCAGCAGCTTAGTACCCAGGGATGGGGATCAGCCCCAGCATTTT. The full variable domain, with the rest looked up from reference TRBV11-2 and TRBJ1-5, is EAGVAQSPRYKIIEKRQSVAFWCNPISGHATLYWYQQILGQGPKLLIQFQNNGVVDDSQLPKDRFSAERLKGVDSTLKIQPAKLEDSAVYLCASSLVPRDGDQPQHFGDGTRLSIL.

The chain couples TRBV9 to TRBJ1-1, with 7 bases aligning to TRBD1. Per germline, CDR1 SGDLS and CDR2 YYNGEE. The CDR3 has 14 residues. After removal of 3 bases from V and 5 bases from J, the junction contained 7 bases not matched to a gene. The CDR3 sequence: CASSATGSLTEAFF. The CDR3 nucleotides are TGTGCCAGCAGCGCGACAGGGAGCTTGACTGAAGCTTTCTTT.

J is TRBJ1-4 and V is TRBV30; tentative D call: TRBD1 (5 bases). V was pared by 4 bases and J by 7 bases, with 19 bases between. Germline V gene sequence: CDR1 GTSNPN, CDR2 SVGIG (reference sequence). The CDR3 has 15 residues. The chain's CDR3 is CAWKRGIGAGEKLFF. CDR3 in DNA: TGTGCCTGGAAAAGGGGAATAGGTGCCGGTGAAAAACTGTTTTTT.

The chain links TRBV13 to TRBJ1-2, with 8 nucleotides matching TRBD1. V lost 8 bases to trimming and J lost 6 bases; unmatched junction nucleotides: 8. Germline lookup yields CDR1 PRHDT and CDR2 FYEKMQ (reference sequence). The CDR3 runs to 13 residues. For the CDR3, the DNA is TGTGCCAGCGGCGACAGGGGCAGCCATGGCTACACCTTC. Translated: CASGDRGSHGYTF.

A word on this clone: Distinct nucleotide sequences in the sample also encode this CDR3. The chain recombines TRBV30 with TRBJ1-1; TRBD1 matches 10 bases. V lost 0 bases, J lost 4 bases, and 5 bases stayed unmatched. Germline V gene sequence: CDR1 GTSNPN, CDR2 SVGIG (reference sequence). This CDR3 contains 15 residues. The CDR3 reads CAWSVSWTGGTEAFF. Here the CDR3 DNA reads TGTGCCTGGAGTGTCTCGTGGACAGGGGGCACTGAAGCTTTCTTT.

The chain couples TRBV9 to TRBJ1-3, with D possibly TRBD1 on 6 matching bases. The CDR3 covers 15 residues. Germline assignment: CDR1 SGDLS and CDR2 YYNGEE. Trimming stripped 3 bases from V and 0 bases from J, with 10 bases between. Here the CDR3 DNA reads TGTGCCAGCAGCGAGGGGGGGTTCTCTGGAAACACCATATATTTT. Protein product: CASSEGGFSGNTIYF.

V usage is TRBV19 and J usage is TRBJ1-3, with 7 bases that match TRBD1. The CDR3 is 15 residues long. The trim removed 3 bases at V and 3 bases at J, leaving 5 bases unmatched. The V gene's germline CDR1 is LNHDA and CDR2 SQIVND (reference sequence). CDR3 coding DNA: TGTGCCAGTAGTATGGACAGGTGGAGTGGAAACACCATATATTTT. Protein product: CASSMDRWSGNTIYF.

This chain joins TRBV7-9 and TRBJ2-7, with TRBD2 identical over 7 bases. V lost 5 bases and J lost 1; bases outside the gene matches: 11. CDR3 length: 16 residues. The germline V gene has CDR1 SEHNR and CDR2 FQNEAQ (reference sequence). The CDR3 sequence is CASSPTRGENSYEQYF. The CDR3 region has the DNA TGTGCCAGCAGCCCAACTCGGGGGGAGAATTCCTACGAGCAGTACTTC.

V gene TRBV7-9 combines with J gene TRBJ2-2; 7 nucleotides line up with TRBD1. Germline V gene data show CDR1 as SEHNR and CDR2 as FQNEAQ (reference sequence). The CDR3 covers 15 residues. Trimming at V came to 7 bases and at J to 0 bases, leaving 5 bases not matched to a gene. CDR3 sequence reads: CASTKDRSNTGELFF. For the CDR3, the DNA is TGTGCCAGCACCAAGGACAGGTCGAACACCGGGGAGCTGTTTTTT.

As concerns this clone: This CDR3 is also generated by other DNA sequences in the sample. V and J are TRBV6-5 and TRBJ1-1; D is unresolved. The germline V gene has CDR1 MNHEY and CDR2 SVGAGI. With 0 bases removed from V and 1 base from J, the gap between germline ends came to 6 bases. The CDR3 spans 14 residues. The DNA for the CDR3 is TGTGCCAGCAGTTACTCGCGGGCGAACACTGAAGCTTTCTTT. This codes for CASSYSRANTEAFF.

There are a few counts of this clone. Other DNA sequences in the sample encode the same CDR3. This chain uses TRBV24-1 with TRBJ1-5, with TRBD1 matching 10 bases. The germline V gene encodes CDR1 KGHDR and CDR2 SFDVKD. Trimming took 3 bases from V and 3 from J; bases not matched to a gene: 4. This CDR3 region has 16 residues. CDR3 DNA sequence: TGTGCCACCAGTGATCCAGGGACAGGGGACAATCAGCCCCAGCATTTT. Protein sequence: CATSDPGTGDNQPQHF.

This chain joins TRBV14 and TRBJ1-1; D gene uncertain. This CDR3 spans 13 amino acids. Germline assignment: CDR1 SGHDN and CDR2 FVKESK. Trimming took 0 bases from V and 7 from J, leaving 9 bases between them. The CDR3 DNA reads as TGTGCCAGCAGCCAAGATCTGAGGAGTGAAGCTTTCTTT. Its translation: CASSQDLRSEAFF.

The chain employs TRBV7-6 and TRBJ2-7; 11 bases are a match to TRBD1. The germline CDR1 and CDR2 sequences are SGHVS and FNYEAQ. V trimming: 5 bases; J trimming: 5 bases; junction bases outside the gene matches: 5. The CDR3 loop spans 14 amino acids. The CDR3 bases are TGTGCCAGCAGCCCACGGACAGGGGGCGACGAGCAGTACTTC. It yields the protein CASSPRTGGDEQYF.

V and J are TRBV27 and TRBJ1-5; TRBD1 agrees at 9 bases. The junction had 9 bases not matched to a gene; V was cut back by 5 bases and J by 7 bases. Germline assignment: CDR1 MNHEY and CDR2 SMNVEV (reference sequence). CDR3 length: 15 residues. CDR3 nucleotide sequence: TGTGCCAGCAGTCCGTTGACAGGGGGTTGGCAGCCCCAGCATTTT. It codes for CASSPLTGGWQPQHF.

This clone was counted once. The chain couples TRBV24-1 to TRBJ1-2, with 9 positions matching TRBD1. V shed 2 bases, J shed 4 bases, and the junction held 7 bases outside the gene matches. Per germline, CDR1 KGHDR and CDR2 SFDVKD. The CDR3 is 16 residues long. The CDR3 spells CATSDSRTGEAYGYTF. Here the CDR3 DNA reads TGTGCCACCAGTGATTCTAGGACAGGGGAAGCCTATGGCTACACCTTC.

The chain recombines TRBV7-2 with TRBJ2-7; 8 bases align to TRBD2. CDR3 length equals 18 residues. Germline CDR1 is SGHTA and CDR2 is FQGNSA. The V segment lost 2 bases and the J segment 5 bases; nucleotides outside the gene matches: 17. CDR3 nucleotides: TGTGCCAGCAGCTTATCGGGACTAGAAGCCCTTTCGTGGGACGAGCAGTACTTC. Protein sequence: CASSLSGLEALSWDEQYF.

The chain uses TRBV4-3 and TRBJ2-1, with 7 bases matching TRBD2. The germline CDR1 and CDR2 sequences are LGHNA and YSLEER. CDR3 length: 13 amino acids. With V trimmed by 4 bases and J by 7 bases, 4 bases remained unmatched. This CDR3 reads CASSRSLANEQFF. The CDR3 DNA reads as TGCGCCAGCAGCCGGTCACTAGCGAATGAGCAGTTCTTC.

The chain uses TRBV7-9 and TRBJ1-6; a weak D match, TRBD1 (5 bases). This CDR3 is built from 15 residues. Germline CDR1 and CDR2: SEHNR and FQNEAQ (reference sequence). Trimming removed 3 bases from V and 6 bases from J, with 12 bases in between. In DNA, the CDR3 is TGTGCCAGCAGCTTTCCGGCAGGGCCTAATTCACCCCTCCACTTT. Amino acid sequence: CASSFPAGPNSPLHF.

The CDR3 sequence: CASSHPTGGETQYF. The CDR3, as DNA: TGTGCCAGCAGCCACCCGACAGGGGGCGAGACCCAGTACTTC. The chain combines TRBV3-1 (or the pseudogene TRBV3-2) with TRBJ2-5, with 10 bases aligning to TRBD1. The CDR3 is 14 amino acids. From germline, CDR1 is LGHDT and CDR2 YNNKEL (reference sequence). V dropped 3 bases and J dropped 5; count of bases not matched to a gene: 3.

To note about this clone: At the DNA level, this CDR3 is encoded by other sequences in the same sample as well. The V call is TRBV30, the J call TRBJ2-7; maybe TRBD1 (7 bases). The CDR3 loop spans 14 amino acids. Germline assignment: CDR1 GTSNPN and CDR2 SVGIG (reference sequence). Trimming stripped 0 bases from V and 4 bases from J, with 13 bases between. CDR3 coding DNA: TGTGCCTGGAGTGTAGGAGGGGGCGCGTACGAGCAGTACTTC. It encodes CAWSVGGGAYEQYF.

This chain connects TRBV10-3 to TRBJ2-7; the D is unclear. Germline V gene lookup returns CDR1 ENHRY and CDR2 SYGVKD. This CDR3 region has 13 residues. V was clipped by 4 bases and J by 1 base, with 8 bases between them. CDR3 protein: CAISGTASYEQYF. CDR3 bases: TGTGCCATCAGTGGAACAGCTTCCTACGAGCAGTACTTC.

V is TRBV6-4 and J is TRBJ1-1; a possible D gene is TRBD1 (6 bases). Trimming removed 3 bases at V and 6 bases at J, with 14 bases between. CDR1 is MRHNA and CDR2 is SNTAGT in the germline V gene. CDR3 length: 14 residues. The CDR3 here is CASSETGTSAEAFF. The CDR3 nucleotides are TGTGCCAGCAGTGAAACAGGGACGAGCGCTGAAGCTTTCTTT.

The CDR3 region is CASTRWSSGEITGELFF. The CDR3 DNA is TGTGCCAGCACCCGGTGGTCTAGCGGGGAGATCACCGGGGAGCTGTTTTTT. The chain couples TRBV28 to TRBJ2-2, with 9 bases aligning to TRBD2. CDR3 length: 17 amino acids. Germline CDR1 MDHEN, CDR2 SYDVKM. Trimming at V came to 7 bases and at J to 4 bases, leaving 13 bases not matched to a gene.